A single sample is the source of the 4 T cell receptor beta chains below, sequenced in a study of cytomegalovirus exposure and HLA in healthy donors. PCR primers comprised 60 Vbeta and 13 Jbeta primers. The repertoire was sequenced with immunoSEQ multiplex PCR; TCRdb's copy has only in-frame clones and lacks some. The sample totals approximately 34,000 clones; its top ten clones hold 1.5% to 2%. Sequenced material: PBMCs. These receptors came from a woman aged 40-49 years in good health and CMV-seropositive.

The J gene is TRBJ2-1, the V gene TRBV29-1, with 14 bases fitting TRBD2. Germline CDR1 is SQVTM and CDR2 is ANQGSEA. V lost 7 bases, J lost 0 bases, and 8 bases stayed unmatched. The CDR3 totals 17 residues. As DNA, the CDR3 is TGCAGCGCCAGACTAGCGGGAGGGATCTCCTCCTACAATGAGCAGTTCTTC. Protein product: CSARLAGGISSYNEQFF.

This clone is classed as medium-sized by frequency. The rearrangement links TRBV30 to TRBJ1-4, with 9 bases lining up with TRBD1. The CDR3 length is 13 residues. Germline V gene lookup returns CDR1 GTSNPN and CDR2 SVGIG (reference sequence). V was clipped by 2 bases and J by 10 bases; unmatched bases: 5. CDR3 loop: CAWSHRQGGKLFF. The DNA of the CDR3 is TGTGCCTGGAGTCATCGACAGGGGGGAAAACTGTTTTTT.

The J gene is TRBJ2-3, the V gene TRBV18; 11 bases align to TRBD1. V lost 4 bases and J lost 2; bases outside the gene matches: 5. The CDR3 has 16 amino acids. Germline V CDR1 and CDR2: KGHSH, LQKENI. The CDR3 here is CASSRPGQGVTDTQYF. The CDR3 nucleotides read TGTGCCAGCTCACGACCGGGACAGGGGGTCACAGATACGCAGTATTTT.

The V gene is TRBV2, the J gene TRBJ2-1, with D possibly TRBD2 on 5 matching bases. The CDR3 is made up of 13 amino acids. Trimming shortened V by 5 bases and J by 6 bases, and 11 bases separated the two germline ends. Germline V gene lookup returns CDR1 SNHLY and CDR2 FYNNEI. The CDR3 region is CASSWAGLNEQFF. The CDR3 DNA follows: TGTGCCAGCAGTTGGGCAGGACTCAATGAGCAGTTCTTC. The variable domain in full, with the rest retrieved from reference TRBV2 and TRBJ2-1, is EPEVTQTPSHQVTQMGQEVILRCVPISNHLYFYWYRQILGQKVEFLVSFYNNEISEKSEIFDDQFSVERPDGSNFTLKIRSTKLEDSAMYFCASSWAGLNEQFFGPGTRLTVL.